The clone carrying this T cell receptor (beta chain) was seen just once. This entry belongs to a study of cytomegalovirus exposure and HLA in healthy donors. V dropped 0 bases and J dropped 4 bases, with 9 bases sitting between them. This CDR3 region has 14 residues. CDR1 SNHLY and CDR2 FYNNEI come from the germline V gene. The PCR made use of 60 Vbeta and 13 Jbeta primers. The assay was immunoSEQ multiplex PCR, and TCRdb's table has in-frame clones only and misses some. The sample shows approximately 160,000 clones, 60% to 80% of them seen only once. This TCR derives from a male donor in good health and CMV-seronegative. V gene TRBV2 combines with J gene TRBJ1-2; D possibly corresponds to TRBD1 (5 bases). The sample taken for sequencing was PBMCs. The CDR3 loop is CASSEADSPYGYTF. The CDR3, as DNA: TGTGCCAGCAGTGAAGCAGACAGTCCCTATGGCTACACCTTC.